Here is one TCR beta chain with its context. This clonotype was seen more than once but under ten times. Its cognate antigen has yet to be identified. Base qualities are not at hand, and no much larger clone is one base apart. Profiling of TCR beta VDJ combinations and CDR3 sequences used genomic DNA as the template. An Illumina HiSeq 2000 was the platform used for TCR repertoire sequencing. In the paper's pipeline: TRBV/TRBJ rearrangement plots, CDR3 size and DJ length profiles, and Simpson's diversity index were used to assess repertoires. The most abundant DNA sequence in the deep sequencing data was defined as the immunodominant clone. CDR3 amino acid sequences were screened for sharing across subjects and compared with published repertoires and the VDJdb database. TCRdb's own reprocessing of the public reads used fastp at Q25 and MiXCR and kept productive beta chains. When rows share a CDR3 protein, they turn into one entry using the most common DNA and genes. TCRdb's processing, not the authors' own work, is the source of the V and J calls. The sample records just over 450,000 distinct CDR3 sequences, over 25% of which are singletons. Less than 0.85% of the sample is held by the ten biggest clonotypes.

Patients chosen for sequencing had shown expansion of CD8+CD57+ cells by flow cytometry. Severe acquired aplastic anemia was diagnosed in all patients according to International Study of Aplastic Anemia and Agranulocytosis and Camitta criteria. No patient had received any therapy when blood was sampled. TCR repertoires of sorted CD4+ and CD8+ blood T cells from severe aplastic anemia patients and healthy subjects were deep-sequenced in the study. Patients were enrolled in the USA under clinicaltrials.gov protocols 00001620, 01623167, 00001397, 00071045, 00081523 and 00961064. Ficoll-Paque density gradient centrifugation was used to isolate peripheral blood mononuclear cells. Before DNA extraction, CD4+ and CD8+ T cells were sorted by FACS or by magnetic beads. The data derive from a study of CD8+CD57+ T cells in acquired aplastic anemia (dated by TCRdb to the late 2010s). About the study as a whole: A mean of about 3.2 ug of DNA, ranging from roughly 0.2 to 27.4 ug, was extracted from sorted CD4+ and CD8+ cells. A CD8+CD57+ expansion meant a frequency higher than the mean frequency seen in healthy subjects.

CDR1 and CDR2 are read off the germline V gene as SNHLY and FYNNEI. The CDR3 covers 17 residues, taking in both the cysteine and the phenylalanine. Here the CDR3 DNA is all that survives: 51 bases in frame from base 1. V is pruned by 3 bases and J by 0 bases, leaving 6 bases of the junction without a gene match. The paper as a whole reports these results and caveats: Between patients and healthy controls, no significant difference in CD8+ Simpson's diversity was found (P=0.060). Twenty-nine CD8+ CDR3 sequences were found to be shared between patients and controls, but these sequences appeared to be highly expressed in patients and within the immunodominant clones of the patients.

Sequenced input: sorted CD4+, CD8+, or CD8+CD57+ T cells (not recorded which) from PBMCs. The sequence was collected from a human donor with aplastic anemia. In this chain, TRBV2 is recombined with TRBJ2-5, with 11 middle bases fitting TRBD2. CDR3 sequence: CASSDLILAGDQETQYF. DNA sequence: TGTGCCAGCAGTGATCTCATACTAGCGGGAGACCAAGAGACCCAGTACTTC.